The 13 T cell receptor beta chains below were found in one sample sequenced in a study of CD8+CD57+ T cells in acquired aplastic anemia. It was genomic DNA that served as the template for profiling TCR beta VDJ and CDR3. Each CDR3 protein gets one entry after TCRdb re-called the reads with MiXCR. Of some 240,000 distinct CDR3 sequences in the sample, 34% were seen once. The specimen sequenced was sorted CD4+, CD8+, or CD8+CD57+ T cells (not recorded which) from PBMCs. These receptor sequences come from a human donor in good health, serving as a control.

Here the CDR3 reads CASSEGRQEANVLTF. The CDR3 DNA follows: TGTGCCAGCAGTGAAGGCAGGCAGGAGGCCAACGTCCTGACTTTC. The V gene is TRBV2, the J gene TRBJ2-6, with unresolved D. The V gene's germline CDR1 is SNHLY and CDR2 FYNNEI. The CDR3 is made up of 15 amino acids. The germline V and J ends were trimmed by 1 base and 6 bases, with 10 bases remaining between them.

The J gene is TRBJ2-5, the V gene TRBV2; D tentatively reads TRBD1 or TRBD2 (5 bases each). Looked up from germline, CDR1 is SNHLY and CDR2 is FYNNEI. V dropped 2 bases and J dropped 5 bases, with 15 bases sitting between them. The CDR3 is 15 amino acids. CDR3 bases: TGTGCCAGCAGTGAACCGACGAGGGGCCGGGAGACCCAGTACTTC. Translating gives CASSEPTRGRETQYF.

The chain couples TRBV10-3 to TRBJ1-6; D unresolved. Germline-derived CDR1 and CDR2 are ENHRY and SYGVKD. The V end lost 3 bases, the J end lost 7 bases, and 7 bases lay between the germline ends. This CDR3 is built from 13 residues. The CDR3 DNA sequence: TGTGCCATCAGTGACCGGACGAATTCACCCCTCCACTTT. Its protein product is CAISDRTNSPLHF.

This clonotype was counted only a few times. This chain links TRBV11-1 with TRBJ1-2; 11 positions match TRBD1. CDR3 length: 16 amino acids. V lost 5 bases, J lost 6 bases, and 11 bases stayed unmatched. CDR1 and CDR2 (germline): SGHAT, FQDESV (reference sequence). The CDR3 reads CASSAWTGGRVDGYTF. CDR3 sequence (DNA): TGTGCCAGCAGCGCATGGACAGGGGGCCGGGTTGATGGCTACACCTTC. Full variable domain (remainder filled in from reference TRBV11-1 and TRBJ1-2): EAEVAQSPRYKITEKSQAVAFWCDPISGHATLYWYRQILGQGPELLVQFQDESVVDDSQLPKDRFSAERLKGVDSTLKIQPAELGDSAMYLCASSAWTGGRVDGYTFGSGTRLTVV.

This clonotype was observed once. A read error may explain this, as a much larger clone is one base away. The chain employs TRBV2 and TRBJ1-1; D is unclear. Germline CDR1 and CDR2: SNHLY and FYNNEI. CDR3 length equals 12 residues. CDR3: CPTGFLNTEAFF. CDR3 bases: TGTCCCACGGGGTTTTTAAACACTGAAGCTTTCTTT.

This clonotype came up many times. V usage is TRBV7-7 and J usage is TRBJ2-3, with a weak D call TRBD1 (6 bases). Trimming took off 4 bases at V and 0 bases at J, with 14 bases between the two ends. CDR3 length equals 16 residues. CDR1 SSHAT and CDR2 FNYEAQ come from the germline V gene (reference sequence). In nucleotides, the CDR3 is TGTGCCAGCAGCTCGGGGACAAGTCCTAGCACAGATACGCAGTATTTT. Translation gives CASSSGTSPSTDTQYF.

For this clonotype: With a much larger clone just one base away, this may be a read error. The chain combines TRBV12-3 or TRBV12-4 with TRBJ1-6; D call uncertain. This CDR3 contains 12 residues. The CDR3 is CASSPVHSPHHF. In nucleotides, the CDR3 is TGTGCCAGCAGCCCAGTTCATTCACCCCACCACTTT.

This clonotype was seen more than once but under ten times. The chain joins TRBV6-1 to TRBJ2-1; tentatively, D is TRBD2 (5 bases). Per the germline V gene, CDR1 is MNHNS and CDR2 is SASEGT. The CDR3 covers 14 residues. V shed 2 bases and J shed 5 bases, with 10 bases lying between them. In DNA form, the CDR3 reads TGTGCCAGCAGTGAATACGGGATAAACAATGAGCAGTTCTTC. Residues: CASSEYGINNEQFF.

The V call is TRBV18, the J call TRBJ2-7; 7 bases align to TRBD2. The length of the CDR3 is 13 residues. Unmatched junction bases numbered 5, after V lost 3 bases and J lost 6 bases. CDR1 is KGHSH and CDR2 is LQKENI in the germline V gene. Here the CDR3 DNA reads TGTGCCAGCTCACCTAATGGGGGGGTCGAGCAGTACTTC. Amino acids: CASSPNGGVEQYF.

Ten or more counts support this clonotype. The CDR3 protein is CASSIDRSGDTQYF. CDR3 bases: TGTGCCAGTAGTATAGATCGGAGTGGGGATACGCAGTATTTT. The chain uses TRBV19 and TRBJ2-3; unclear D gene. The CDR3 consists of 14 residues. Trimming shortened V by 0 bases and J by 6 bases, and 10 bases separated the two germline ends. The V gene's germline CDR1 is LNHDA and CDR2 SQIVND (reference sequence).

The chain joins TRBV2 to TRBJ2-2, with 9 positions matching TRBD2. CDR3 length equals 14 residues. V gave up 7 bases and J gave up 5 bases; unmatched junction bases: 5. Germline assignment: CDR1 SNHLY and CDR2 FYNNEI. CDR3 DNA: TGTGCCAGCATCTATCTAGCGGGAACCGGGGAGCTGTTTTTT. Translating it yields CASIYLAGTGELFF.

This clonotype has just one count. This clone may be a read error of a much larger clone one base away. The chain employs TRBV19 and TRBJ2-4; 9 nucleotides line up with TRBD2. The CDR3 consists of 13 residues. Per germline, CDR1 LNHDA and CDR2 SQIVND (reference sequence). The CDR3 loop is CASMGLAENIQYF. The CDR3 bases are TGTGCCAGTATGGGACTAGCCGAAAACATTCAGTACTTC.

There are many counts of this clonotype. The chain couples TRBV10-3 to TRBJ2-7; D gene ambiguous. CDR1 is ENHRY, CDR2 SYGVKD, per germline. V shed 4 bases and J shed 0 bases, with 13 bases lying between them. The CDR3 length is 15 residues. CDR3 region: CAISVGKGSSYEQYF. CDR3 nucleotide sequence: TGTGCCATCAGTGTTGGTAAGGGTAGCTCCTACGAGCAGTACTTC.